These 23 T cell receptor beta chains share one sample of origin, sequenced in a study of OX40 agonist ivuxolimab in advanced cancers. Method: immunoSEQ multiplex PCR; TCRdb's copy keeps in-frame clones and lacks some. This table holds more than 65,000 clones, roughly 81% found once. The material sequenced was CD4+ or CD8+ T cells sorted from blood, taken in a trial of the OX40 agonist ivuxolimab. The receptors were gathered from an adult with an advanced solid tumor such as melanoma, head and neck, liver or kidney cancer.

This clone was recorded only once. The chain joins TRBV29-1 to TRBJ1-1; D not certain. The germline gives CDR1 SQVTM, CDR2 ANQGSEA. Trimming took 4 bases from V and 1 from J, leaving 7 bases between them. The CDR3 extends over 12 amino acids. The CDR3 reads CSVAGWNTEAFF. CDR3 DNA: TGCAGCGTTGCCGGATGGAACACTGAAGCTTTCTTT.

V usage is TRBV5-1 and J usage is TRBJ2-7; D is uncertain. Germline V CDR1 and CDR2: SGHRS, YFSETQ. The CDR3 has 14 residues. V was pared by 1 base and J by 0 bases, with 8 bases between. DNA of the CDR3: TGCGCCAGCAGCTTGCCCAGCAGCTCCTACGAGCAGTACTTC. Translation: CASSLPSSSYEQYF.

J is TRBJ1-5 and V is TRBV6-5; D is unresolved. Trimming took off 8 bases at V and 3 bases at J, with 14 bases between the two ends. This CDR3 comprises 14 residues. Germline lookup yields CDR1 MNHEY and CDR2 SVGAGI. The DNA for the CDR3 is TGTGCCAGCGGTAGGTTCGGATCCAATCAGCCCCAGCATTTT. Translated: CASGRFGSNQPQHF.

The rearrangement joins TRBV4-1 to TRBJ1-1; perhaps TRBD1 as D (5 bases). There are 15 residues in the CDR3. Germline CDR1 MGHRA, CDR2 YSYEKL. V was shortened by 4 bases and J by 5 bases, with 17 bases between the two germline ends. The CDR3 region is CASSPWTAQGTEAFF. CDR3 nucleotide sequence: TGCGCCAGCAGCCCCTGGACGGCGCAGGGAACTGAAGCTTTCTTT.

This sequence joins TRBV5-5 and TRBJ2-3; 13 nucleotides align to TRBD2. Trimming cost V 4 bases and J 0 bases; bases outside gene matches: 8. This CDR3 comprises 18 residues. CDR1 is SGHKS and CDR2 is YYEKEE in the germline V gene (reference sequence). CDR3 in DNA: TGTGCCAGCAGCCTACGACTAGCGGGGGGAACTAGCACAGATACGCAGTATTTT. Residues: CASSLRLAGGTSTDTQYF. Looking up the rest from reference TRBV5-5 and TRBJ2-3 gives the full variable domain: DAGVTQSPTHLIKTRGQQVTLRCSPISGHKSVSWYQQVLGQGPQFIFQYYEKEERGRGNFPDRFSARQFPNYSSELNVNALLLGDSALYLCASSLRLAGGTSTDTQYFGPGTRLTVL.

The chain combines TRBV27 with TRBJ2-7, with unresolved D. The CDR3 loop spans 14 amino acids. Germline values: CDR1 MNHEY, CDR2 SMNVEV (reference sequence). Between the trimmed V and J ends, which lost 8 bases and 0 bases, there was a span of 14 bases. The CDR3 DNA sequence: TGTGCCAGCTTCGCCGGGCCAAACTCCTACGAGCAGTACTTC. Amino acid sequence: CASFAGPNSYEQYF.

V usage is TRBV6-1 and J usage is TRBJ1-1; D ambiguous. The CDR3 is 13 amino acids. Per germline, CDR1 MNHNS and CDR2 SASEGT. The V end was cut by 4 bases, the J end by 1 base, with 7 bases between. The CDR3 loop is CASSVRENTEAFF. The CDR3 DNA sequence: TGTGCCAGCAGTGTAAGAGAGAACACTGAAGCTTTCTTT.

The chain links TRBV6-6 to TRBJ2-5; D ambiguous. Germline V lookup: CDR1 MNHNY, CDR2 SVGAGI (reference sequence). The CDR3 runs 14 residues. Trimming pared 6 bases from V and 2 bases from J, leaving 13 bases between. The CDR3 loop reads CASSSPQLQETQYF. The CDR3 nucleotides are TGTGCCAGCAGCTCCCCGCAGTTACAAGAGACCCAGTACTTC.

J is TRBJ2-3 and V is TRBV2; 7 bases fit TRBD1. Germline V gene lookup returns CDR1 SNHLY and CDR2 FYNNEI. V lost 0 bases, J lost 2 bases, and 8 bases stayed unmatched. The CDR3 extends over 17 amino acids. The CDR3 protein is CASSEAREGTDTDTQYF. CDR3 DNA sequence: TGTGCCAGCAGTGAAGCGCGCGAGGGGACAGACACAGATACGCAGTATTTT.

This clone showed up just a few times. Here the CDR3 DNA reads TGTGCCAGCAGCCAAGATTGGGGAGGGGGGGCCTACGAGCAGTACTTC. This gives the protein CASSQDWGGGAYEQYF. This chain connects TRBV4-2 to TRBJ2-7; a possible D gene is TRBD2 (7 bases). The V and J ends lost 0 bases and 2 bases respectively, with 14 bases between them. Germline CDR1 and CDR2: LGHNA and YNFKEQ. The length of the CDR3 is 16 residues.

The V gene is TRBV5-1, the J gene TRBJ2-2; 14 nucleotides align to TRBD2. Germline V gene lookup returns CDR1 SGHRS and CDR2 YFSETQ. After removal of 3 bases from V and 8 bases from J, the junction contained 6 bases not matched to a gene. The CDR3 loop spans 16 amino acids. The CDR3 DNA reads TGCGCCAGCAGCTCGGGACTAGCGGGAGTATCTGGGGAGCTGTTTTTT. Protein sequence: CASSSGLAGVSGELFF.

The chain links TRBV5-1 to TRBJ1-1; D is possibly TRBD1 (5 bases). V was trimmed by 0 bases and J by 5 bases, leaving 8 bases between them. This CDR3 comprises 13 residues. Germline V lookup: CDR1 SGHRS, CDR2 YFSETQ. The CDR3 reads CASSLDGGTEAFF. The CDR3 DNA follows: TGCGCCAGCAGCTTGGATGGGGGGACTGAAGCTTTCTTT.

The V gene is TRBV2, the J gene TRBJ1-3, with TRBD1 matching over 7 bases. J lost 2 bases, V lost 9 bases, and 10 bases had no gene match. The CDR3 has 15 amino acids. Germline loops: CDR1 SNHLY, CDR2 FYNNEI. The CDR3 is CASTPLRGAGNTIYF. The CDR3 DNA is TGTGCCAGTACCCCCCTCAGGGGGGCTGGAAACACCATATATTTT.

V and J are TRBV10-3 and TRBJ2-2; 9 nucleotides match TRBD2. The CDR3 spans 16 residues. V shed 3 bases, J shed 4 bases, and the junction held 6 bases outside the gene matches. Germline CDR1 ENHRY, CDR2 SYGVKD. CDR3 sequence (DNA): TGTGCCATCAGTGAAATTCTAGCGGGGCCCACCGGGGAGCTGTTTTTT. Its translation is CAISEILAGPTGELFF.

Note on this clone: The junction does not match germline at one end; this may be a read error. The chain uses TRBV7-7 and TRBJ2-5, with D hard to call. The germline V gene has CDR1 SSHAT and CDR2 FNYEAQ (reference sequence). CDR3 size: 17 residues. The chain's CDR3 is CASSLTLLVWDQETQYF. The CDR3 DNA reads as TGTGCTAGCAGCTTAACGTTGTTAGTTTGGGACCAAGAGACCCAGTACTTC.

V gene TRBV6-5 combines with J gene TRBJ1-2; D unresolved. CDR3 length equals 13 residues. V gave up 2 bases and J gave up 8 bases, with 12 bases separating them. Germline CDR1 and CDR2: MNHEY and SVGAGI. CDR3 residues: CASSYTGIGGYTF. Here the CDR3 DNA reads TGTGCCAGCAGTTACACCGGGATCGGGGGCTACACCTTC.

This sequence joins TRBV27 and TRBJ2-2, with a tentative D call TRBD2 (6 bases). With 4 bases removed from V and 4 bases from J, the gap between germline ends came to 10 bases. This CDR3 has 14 amino acids. Germline V lookup: CDR1 MNHEY, CDR2 SMNVEV (reference sequence). The CDR3 nucleotides are TGTGCCAGCAGTTGGGGGGTCCGCACCGGGGAGCTGTTTTTT. It specifies CASSWGVRTGELFF.

The rearrangement uses TRBV5-4 and TRBJ2-7; 10 bases agree with TRBD1. Germline V gives CDR1 SGHNT, CDR2 YYREEE (reference sequence). The CDR3 loop spans 15 amino acids. With 2 bases clipped from V and 3 bases from J, the junction kept 5 bases outside the gene matches. The CDR3 coding sequence is TGTGCCAGCAGCTTCAGGGGACAGGGGTACTACGAGCAGTACTTC. Translation gives CASSFRGQGYYEQYF.

The rearrangement joins TRBV5-1 to TRBJ2-7, with 9 bases aligning to TRBD2. V shed 0 bases and J 4 bases; nucleotides not matched to a gene: 5. This CDR3 has 15 residues. The germline V gene encodes CDR1 SGHRS and CDR2 YFSETQ. CDR3 amino acids: CASSLVGSGSYEQYF. The CDR3, as DNA: TGCGCCAGCAGCTTGGTAGGTAGCGGGAGTTACGAGCAGTACTTC. Using reference TRBV5-1 and TRBJ2-7 for the parts outside the CDR3, the full variable domain is KAGVTQTPRYLIKTRGQQVTLSCSPISGHRSVSWYQQTPGQGLQFLFEYFSETQRNKGNFPGRFSGRQFSNSRSEMNVSTLELGDSALYLCASSLVGSGSYEQYFGPGTRLTVT.

V usage is TRBV5-1 and J usage is TRBJ2-1; 9 bases align to TRBD1. The CDR3 extends over 12 amino acids. The V and J ends lost 7 bases and 9 bases, in that order; junction bases with no gene match: 5. Germline loops: CDR1 SGHRS, CDR2 YFSETQ. CDR3 loop: CASGDRASEQFF. In nucleotides, the CDR3 is TGCGCCAGCGGGGACAGGGCAAGTGAGCAGTTCTTC.

V usage is TRBV7-2 and J usage is TRBJ1-2; TRBD1 aligns across 7 bases. Germline V lookup: CDR1 SGHTA, CDR2 FQGNSA. This CDR3 is built from 16 residues. Trimming at V came to 5 bases and at J to 6 bases, leaving 15 bases not matched to a gene. The CDR3 here is CASSPQGGRAADGYTF. Here the CDR3 DNA reads TGTGCCAGCAGCCCTCAAGGGGGCAGGGCGGCTGATGGCTACACCTTC.

A few counts support this clone. V gene TRBV30 combines with J gene TRBJ1-1; D unresolved. V was cut by 0 bases and J by 7 bases, with 6 bases left in between. The CDR3 totals 11 residues. Germline CDR1 and CDR2: GTSNPN and SVGIG (reference sequence). The CDR3 reads CAWSVPGEAFF. In DNA form, the CDR3 reads TGTGCCTGGAGTGTACCAGGTGAAGCTTTCTTT.

This chain uses TRBV27 with TRBJ1-3, with unresolved D. V lost 5 bases, J lost 2 bases, and 1 base lay in between. Germline CDR1 reads MNHEY; CDR2 reads SMNVEV (reference sequence). This CDR3 has 11 residues. In DNA, the CDR3 is TGTGCCAGCAGTACTGGAAACACCATATATTTT. It is translated as CASSTGNTIYF.